The T cell receptor beta chain under discussion was sequenced for a study of OX40 agonist ivuxolimab in advanced cancers. Broadly, across the study: Ivuxolimab was an agonistic, fully human IgG2 monoclonal antibody directed against OX40 (CD134), a costimulatory receptor. Intravenous ivuxolimab was administered to patients every 2 weeks at six dose levels: 0.01, 0.1, 0.3, 1.5, 3 and 10 mg/kg. Of the approximately 54 patients in dose escalation, around 19 had hepatocellular carcinoma, about 15 had melanoma, 9 had renal cell carcinoma and 9 had head and neck cancer. In the dose-escalation cohort, 70% to 85% of patients were male, and the mean age was roughly 60 years, with a range of roughly 20 to 85. Patients were allowed to have had prior anti-PD-1, anti-PD-L1 or anti-CTLA-4 therapy, and approximately 39% of the dose-escalation patients had been treated with checkpoint inhibitors. Three dose-escalation patients achieved partial responses, one with hepatocellular carcinoma and two with cutaneous melanoma. Peripheral TCRbeta sequencing was intended to test whether TCR sequence diversity was altered and clonal T-cell expansion was caused by ivuxolimab. The paper reports the monotherapy dose-escalation portion (N = 52 patients) of the phase I ivuxolimab trial. What the work shows at the level of the full study, not this receptor alone: After ivuxolimab, CD8+ T cells had more expanded clones than CD4+ T cells on average. At doses from 0.1 to 3.0 mg/kg, clonal expansion was seen in both CD4+ and CD8+ blood T cells between baseline and week 6. In the 0.1-3.0 mg/kg groups, partial responders were among the patients with the lowest normalized peripheral clonal expansion, particularly in CD8+ T cells. Low levels of normalized T-cell clonal expansion were also seen in some patients who did not respond. The antigen specificity of the peripheral T cells that underwent clonal expansion was not determined.

Details on this clone: What antigen it recognizes has not been identified. The record has no base qualities; no much larger clone is one base away.

CDR1 and CDR2 are read off the germline V gene as KGHSH and LQKENI. Inclusive of the bounding cysteine and phenylalanine, the CDR3 is 19 residues long. Just CDR3 DNA is preserved here, 57 bases in frame from base 1. At the junction V is shortened by 2 bases and J by 0 bases, with 20 bases in between. Genomic DNA was extracted from sorted cells for sequencing of the TCRbeta CDR3 region. TCRbeta CDR3 regions were sequenced using the immunoSEQ Assay. This immuneACCESS table, as held by TCRdb, lists in-frame sequences with V and J called but not all clones. Of the missing ones, under half trace to an unresolved V gene in checked studies; the others have no known cause. Here the sample has 75,000 to 90,000 clones; roughly 92% occur a single time. The ten largest clones capture 0.55% to 0.75% of the sample. Patients with autoimmune disease history or receiving systemic immunosuppression were excluded from the trial. In every dose cohort, peripheral blood was drawn for TCR sequencing at baseline, cycle 4 day 1, and cycle 7 day 1. The samples were drawn from a first-in-human, open-label, multicenter phase I dose-escalation trial of ivuxolimab. Adults with locally advanced or metastatic head and neck squamous cell, hepatocellular, melanoma or renal cell carcinoma were enrolled in the trial. Before TCR sequencing, CD4+ T cells and CD8+ T cells were sorted from peripheral blood as separate populations.

Recombination linked TRBV18 to TRBJ1-3; the best D guess is TRBD1, with 6 bases matching. This clonotype was sampled from an adult with an advanced solid tumor such as melanoma, head and neck, liver or kidney cancer. Material: CD4+ or CD8+ T cells sorted from blood, obtained in a trial of the OX40 agonist ivuxolimab. The CDR3 reads CASSPNEALGAHSGNTIYF. The DNA sequence is TGTGCCAGCTCACCAAACGAGGCACTGGGGGCCCACTCTGGAAACACCATATATTTT.